This TCR beta chain emerged from a study of vaccination effects on CD4 cells after COVID-19. At the level of the study: Sampling occurred a median 72 days post second dose, range 14 to 241. The study's findings and limits: Cross-reaction with common cold coronaviruses was seen in only 1 of 255 vaccine-induced clones from healthy vaccinees.

This clone was seen just once. Its target is not known. ViraFEST expansion of antigen-specific CD4+ T cells with viral peptide pools preceded sequencing. Cultured cells yielded isolated CD4+ T cells after 10 to 11 days. Each participant was given two doses of one vaccine (BNT162b2 or mRNA-1273). Cultures of over 1.5 million PBMC per well contained about 9.5 IU/ml IL-2 plus 10 ug/ml peptides. Cultures got half-medium changes with IL-2 on days 3 and 7. The germline V gene encodes CDR1 SGHTA and CDR2 FQGNSA. The CDR3 is made up of 13 amino acids. V lost 0 bases and J lost 3, with 5 bases in between. Assay used: immunoSEQ multiplex PCR; TCRdb lists only in-frame clones, some missing. This table has some 23,000 clones, more than 65% appearing once.

Sample: CD4+ T cells from PBMCs cultured with SARS-CoV-2 spike peptides, taken after COVID-19 vaccination. The rearrangement links TRBV7-2 to TRBJ1-1; D remains unclear. The sequence was obtained from a human donor who received a COVID-19 vaccine. DNA of the CDR3: TGTGCCAGCAGCTTAGCAGGGCACACTGAAGCTTTCTTT. Its translation is CASSLAGHTEAFF.